This T cell receptor beta chain was captured by sequencing in a study of shared clonotypes between healthy human individuals (TCRdb year 2020). The study in broad terms: The cohort comprised two women and a few men aged 18 to 49 years. Each donor's leukapheresis produced roughly between roughly 0.85 and 9.5 billion PBMCs. Different laboratories and diverse techniques were used to prepare libraries and sequence TCR repertoires, to increase sequencing depth and limit assay-specific biases. Per donor, three plates each were used for CD4 naive and CD4 memory, two for CD8 naive, and one for CD8 memory. Blood TCR repertoires of 5 or 6 healthy adults were deeply sequenced to estimate repertoire size and the extent of clonotype sharing between individuals.

Using the deep immunoSEQ assay, TCR CDR3 regions were amplified from genomic DNA by multiplex PCR. Genomic DNA extracted from each cell subset was distributed evenly over all wells of several immunoSEQ 96-well plates, and each plate served as one replicate. For sorted subsets, each replicate PCR was loaded with about 0.2 ug genomic DNA, equivalent to approximately 33,000 T cell genomes. Purified libraries were measured with a Qubit 3.0 fluorometer, size-checked on a Bioanalyzer 2100, and measured again with the KAPA Library Quantification kit. Every immunoSEQ 96-well plate was sequenced on a separate single-read 150-cycle Illumina NextSeq 550 flow cell. Concerning the study's data processing: The immunoSEQ output contained only junctional sequences without quality scores, so filtering could not match that applied to full-length reads. Sequences were annotated with PyIR, a Python wrapper for IgBLAST v1.9, and V/J genes and CDR3 were assigned using IMGT germline references. Reads were filtered out if the reads had weak V/J assignments (E-value above 1e-6), no CDR3, stop codons, out-of-frame junctions, or ambiguous translated residues. V3J clonotypes were defined as sequences sharing an identical inferred V gene, J gene, and CDR3 amino acid sequence. Percentage overlap between repertoires was calculated by dividing the number of shared unique clonotypes by the size of the smaller repertoire. Three approaches were used to assess repertoire richness: RTK rarefaction, the Chao1 estimator, and Recon v2.1 estimates of unobserved clonotypes. OLGA was used to compute generation probabilities for all TCRbeta clonotypes that the gDNA method yielded from a few donors. TCRdb provides this immuneACCESS table in a form limited to in-frame rearrangements. Some clones are lacking; in checked studies, under half of them reflect an unresolved V gene, and why the rest are absent is not known. For V, J and clone size, that table is used; D and trimming come from the DNA. The sample table lists over a million clones, approximately 80% of them with a count of one. The biggest ten clones account for 0.55% to 0.7% of the sample.

The donors were healthy, HIV-negative adults who had no recently reported acute infections or vaccinations. All donors were Caucasian adults living in Nashville, Tennessee, USA. CD4+ T cells were enriched by magnetic negative selection, after which naive cells were positively selected on CD45RA and the negative fraction was taken as the memory subset. Blood was obtained by leukapheresis, after which PBMCs were separated by Ficoll-Histopaque density gradient centrifugation and cryopreserved in liquid nitrogen vapor phase. Analytical flow cytometry was used to check the purity and quantity of each magnetically sorted T cell population. Genomic DNA was isolated from every sorted fraction and measured by UV absorbance on a Nanodrop 2000c. With regard to this clone: It has no known antigen specificity. Within one base of it there is no much larger clone, and no base qualities were kept.

The full study reports these points: About 5% of naive CD4, 3% to 3.5% of naive CD8, 2.3% of memory CD4, and 0.4% of memory CD8 clonotypes were shared across several donors. Larger estimated clonotype richness was generally found for naive subsets than for memory subsets. The genetic and exposure-history diversity represented was limited by the small number of donors. Only blood was sampled, and tissue TCR repertoires likely differ from those in blood. Even with the large sequencing depth, rarefaction of the sorted-subset datasets indicated that sequencing was incomplete. Pairwise subsampling led to the expectation that sequencing depth would affect the degree of clonotype sharing among donors. Compared with non-shared clonotypes, clonotypes shared by all four sorted-subset donors had higher generation probabilities.

The CDR3 covers 13 residues, taking in both the cysteine and the phenylalanine. CDR3 DNA only is kept here, 39 bases in frame from base 1. From the germline V gene (reference sequence), CDR1 is GTSNPN and CDR2 is SVGIG. The specimen was memory CD4+ T cells from PBMCs. Sample cell subset or site, as interpreted from the label and publication: CD45RA-negative fraction. The clonotype originates from a man aged 18-30 years in good health. Some clones in this sample may be carry-over from other donors' samples. The chain is assembled from TRBV30 and TRBJ2-5, with 7 bases in between that match TRBD2. TRBJ2-7 matches the DNA end more closely, so the J call is doubtful. The DNA sequence reads TGTGCCTGGAGTGCGGGGGGCTCCTACGAGCAGTACTTC. Its protein reads: CAWSAGGSYEQYF.